The clone carrying this T cell receptor (beta chain) is labeled medium-sized (0.01 to 0.1%) based on frequency. What it binds is unknown. The data stem from a study of T cell clusters in autoimmune cytopenias. Study results and limitations: TRB repertoire shifts in secondary cytopenia and chronic lymphocytic leukemia mostly reflected lymphoma, not autoimmunity. Physiological T cell clusters of healthy donors were apparently absent in primary autoimmune cytopenia patients.

Multiplex touch-down PCR amplified TRB using TRB-A and TRB-B pools in one tube. For each CDR3 protein, TCRdb gives one entry from its re-call of the multiplex PCR reads, without DNA. Its table lists about 11,000 distinct CDR3 sequences. Germline CDR1 and CDR2: SGHNT and YENEEA. The CDR3 covers 14 residues. TRB was amplified from roughly 250 ng of peripheral blood genomic DNA per sample. The same data also went into a second study, on T cell repertoires in aging, cancer and after chemotherapy.

The material sequenced was peripheral blood. The V and J genes are TRBV11-3 and TRBJ1-2; TCRdb gives TRBD1 as the D gene, but with no DNA this cannot be confirmed. This TCR was sampled from a human donor in good health. CDR3 sequence: CASSFGQGMDGYTF.